This TCR beta chain was captured in a study of blood T cell repertoires in COVID-19. Study-wide context: Researchers got acute and convalescent COVID-19 samples from the United States, Italy and Spain.

As handled by the study authors: The authors estimated nucleated cell counts from reference gene primer amplification. Clones were read by immunoSEQ multiplex PCR, and TCRdb kept only the in-frame ones, dropping some. For V, J and clone size, that table is used; D and trimming come from the DNA. There are more than 70,000 clones in the sample; around nine tenths occur only once, and less than 5% lies in the top ten. Germline values: CDR1 GTSNPN, CDR2 SVGIG (reference sequence). Trimming took off 1 base at V and 5 bases at J, with 11 bases between the two ends. The length of the CDR3 is 13 residues. Sequencing was done on a sample of peripheral blood. The V and J genes are TRBV30 and TRBJ1-1, with D hard to call. This TCR derives from a man aged 45-65 years with active or convalescent COVID-19. The CDR3 region has the DNA TGTGCCTGGAGTGCTAATCGTCGTACTGAAGCTTTCTTT. Its translation: CAWSANRRTEAFF.